The 21 T cell receptor beta chains in this list originate from one sample, sequenced in a study of Ad26.COV2.S vaccination and SARS-CoV-2 variants. Treatment reported: 19 received Ad26.COV2.S at low or high dose, single or two shots; about 5 received placebo; per-sample allocation not given. Sampling occurred on day 63 after the first vaccine or placebo injection. Using immunoSEQ multiplex PCR, the repertoire was profiled, and TCRdb retains in-frame clones only, with some absent. In the table there are 300,000 to 400,000 clones, about 88% of which are singletons. The sequencing used peripheral blood, collected in a trial of Ad26.COV2.S vaccine versus placebo. The receptors derive from a person aged 18-60 years who received the Ad26.COV2.S COVID-19 vaccine or a placebo.

The chain joins TRBV3-1 (or the pseudogene TRBV3-2) to TRBJ2-7; tentatively, D is TRBD1 or TRBD2 (5 bases each). The CDR3 is made up of 15 amino acids. V was clipped by 2 bases and J by 6 bases, with 17 bases between them. Germline-derived CDR1 and CDR2 are LGHDT and YNNKEL (reference sequence). The CDR3 spells CASSQTPGPLAEQYF. CDR3 in DNA: TGTGCCAGCAGCCAAACTCCGGGACCCTTGGCCGAGCAGTACTTC.

The chain couples TRBV7-2 to TRBJ1-1; 9 positions match TRBD1. This CDR3 has 15 amino acids. The J segment lost 5 bases and the V segment lost 0 bases, leaving 4 bases of the junction unmatched. Germline assignment: CDR1 SGHTA and CDR2 FQGNSA. The CDR3 loop reads CASSLAGQGITEAFF. The CDR3, as DNA: TGTGCCAGCAGCTTAGCGGGACAGGGAATAACTGAAGCTTTCTTT.

The chain carries TRBV7-2 and TRBJ2-2; 9 bases align to TRBD2. V was pared by 2 bases and J by 3 bases, with 4 bases of the junction left unmatched. This CDR3 contains 16 residues. Germline CDR1 reads SGHTA; CDR2 reads FQGNSA. CDR3 amino acids: CASSLLAGLYTGELFF. CDR3 nucleotides: TGTGCCAGCAGCTTACTAGCGGGACTTTACACCGGGGAGCTGTTTTTT.

CDR3 protein: CASSSGLAGVEQYF. The CDR3 region has the DNA TGTGCCAGCAGTTCGGGACTAGCGGGAGTCGAGCAGTACTTC. The chain links TRBV28 to TRBJ2-7; 14 bases are shared with TRBD2. With 4 bases clipped from V and 6 bases from J, the junction kept 2 bases outside the gene matches. Germline CDR1 is MDHEN and CDR2 is SYDVKM. The CDR3 length is 14 residues.

The chain carries TRBV10-2 and TRBJ1-5, with 9 bases lining up with TRBD1. This CDR3 comprises 16 residues. Trimming cost V 3 bases and J 1 base; bases outside gene matches: 4. Germline assignment: CDR1 WSHSY and CDR2 SAAADI. CDR3 sequence (DNA): TGCGCCAGCAGTGAAAGGACAGGGGAAAGCAATCAGCCCCAGCATTTT. This sequence encodes CASSERTGESNQPQHF.

This CDR3 is CASSSTGWGKLYEQYF. CDR3 in DNA: TGTGCCAGCAGCTCCACGGGCTGGGGGAAGCTGTACGAGCAGTACTTC. The chain uses TRBV7-9 and TRBJ2-7; either TRBD1 or TRBD2 may fit D (5 bases each). The germline V and J ends were trimmed by 4 bases and 4 bases, with 20 bases remaining between them. Germline-derived CDR1 and CDR2 are SEHNR and FQNEAQ (reference sequence). CDR3 length: 16 residues.

The rearrangement uses TRBV19 and TRBJ1-2; 7 bases are shared with TRBD1. Trimming took 7 bases from V and 0 from J; bases not matched to a gene: 11. CDR3 length equals 16 residues. Germline CDR1 reads LNHDA; CDR2 reads SQIVND (reference sequence). CDR3 sequence reads: CASTKALGGANYGYTF. DNA for the CDR3: TGTGCCAGTACCAAAGCCCTAGGGGGCGCTAACTATGGCTACACCTTC.

The CDR3 region is CASSLLTSGSTYEQYF. The CDR3, as DNA: TGTGCCAGCAGCCTACTGACTAGCGGGAGTACCTACGAGCAGTACTTC. The chain joins TRBV11-2 to TRBJ2-7; 12 bases agree with TRBD2. Germline CDR1 reads SGHAT; CDR2 reads FQNNGV. J gave up 2 bases and V 5 bases, and 7 bases lay outside the gene matches. The CDR3 covers 16 residues.

The CDR3 coding sequence is TGTGCCAGCAGCTTGGGGGACAGGTCCACTGAAGCTTTCTTT. Protein product: CASSLGDRSTEAFF. This chain uses TRBV5-6 with TRBJ1-1; 8 bases are shared with TRBD1. The CDR3 spans 14 residues. Trimming at V came to 0 bases and at J to 4 bases, leaving 2 bases not matched to a gene. CDR1 SGHDT and CDR2 YYEEEE come from the germline V gene.

The chain recombines TRBV11-3 with TRBJ2-1; 10 nucleotides agree with TRBD2. Germline V CDR1 and CDR2: SGHNT, YENEEA. V gave up 5 bases and J gave up 8 bases; unmatched junction bases: 6. The CDR3 is 14 amino acids. The CDR3 protein is CASSPSGSGDEQFF. CDR3 DNA sequence: TGTGCCAGCAGCCCTAGCGGGAGTGGGGATGAGCAGTTCTTC.

The chain recombines TRBV14 with TRBJ2-2, with 8 bases matching TRBD1. The CDR3 loop spans 15 amino acids. The V segment lost 1 base and the J segment 5 bases; nucleotides outside the gene matches: 3. Germline lookup yields CDR1 SGHDN and CDR2 FVKESK. CDR3 loop: CASSQGQGRTGELFF. Here the CDR3 DNA reads TGTGCCAGCAGCCAAGGACAGGGGAGAACCGGGGAGCTGTTTTTT.

The chain links TRBV19 to TRBJ2-7; a weak D match, TRBD1 (6 bases). V was pared by 3 bases and J by 0 bases, with 15 bases between. The CDR3 totals 16 residues. Germline CDR1 and CDR2: LNHDA and SQIVND (reference sequence). The CDR3 reads CASSMVPGTLSYEQYF. In DNA form, the CDR3 reads TGTGCCAGTAGTATGGTCCCCGGGACACTCTCCTACGAGCAGTACTTC.

The V gene is TRBV10-3, the J gene TRBJ2-1; D unresolved. Trimming pared 5 bases from V and 1 base from J, leaving 9 bases between. Looked up from germline, CDR1 is ENHRY and CDR2 is SYGVKD. The CDR3 has 14 residues. The CDR3 nucleotides are TGTGCCATCAGTTTGTCGGGTTCCTACAATGAGCAGTTCTTC. The encoded protein is CAISLSGSYNEQFF.

This chain uses TRBV4-3 with TRBJ2-5; the D gene is possibly TRBD2 (5 bases). The ends were cut back, 1 base at V and 4 bases at J, with 22 bases in the middle. The V gene's germline CDR1 is LGHNA and CDR2 YSLEER. CDR3 length: 18 amino acids. The CDR3 nucleotides are TGCGCCAGCAGCCAAGGTCTGACGCAGCGGAGATGGGTAGAGACCCAGTACTTC. As protein: CASSQGLTQRRWVETQYF.

V gene TRBV6-1 combines with J gene TRBJ1-2; 9 bases line up with TRBD1. V lost 3 bases to trimming and J lost 4 bases; unmatched junction nucleotides: 9. Germline lookup yields CDR1 MNHNS and CDR2 SASEGT. The CDR3 length is 16 residues. The CDR3 coding sequence is TGTGCCAGCAGTGACCGGCGACAGGGGGGGGTCTATGGCTACACCTTC. Its translation: CASSDRRQGGVYGYTF.

This chain uses TRBV18 with TRBJ1-4; a weak D match, TRBD1 (5 bases). CDR3 length equals 19 residues. From germline, CDR1 is KGHSH and CDR2 LQKENI. V lost 3 bases and J 8 bases, leaving 28 bases between the germline ends. CDR3 coding DNA: TGTGCCAGCTCACCTACCCCCGGGTCCAGCCCAGGGATGCAGGAAAAACTGTTTTTT. It encodes CASSPTPGSSPGMQEKLFF.

The chain has TRBV30 and TRBJ2-7, with 12 nucleotides matching TRBD1. Germline trimming cut 5 bases from V and 6 bases from J; bases unmatched to any gene: 8. The CDR3 has 14 residues. The germline V gene encodes CDR1 GTSNPN and CDR2 SVGIG (reference sequence). The DNA of the CDR3 is TGTGCCTGGGGGACAGGGGGCATCTGGGGCGAGCAGTACTTC. Translated, it gives CAWGTGGIWGEQYF.

The rearrangement uses TRBV10-2 and TRBJ2-7, with 7 bases lining up with TRBD1. The V gene end was trimmed by 6 bases and the J gene end by 5 bases; junction bases not matched to a gene: 19. Germline-derived CDR1 and CDR2 are WSHSY and SAAADI. CDR3 size: 17 residues. CDR3 region: CASRDRIRDGTGNEQYF. The DNA of the CDR3 is TGCGCCAGCAGGGACAGGATAAGGGACGGTACGGGGAACGAGCAGTACTTC.

The chain is built from TRBV5-1 and TRBJ1-4, with 7 positions matching TRBD1. V was clipped by 1 base and J by 4 bases; unmatched bases: 7. Germline CDR1 reads SGHRS; CDR2 reads YFSETQ. The length of the CDR3 is 16 residues. The chain's CDR3 is CASSLPTGALNEKLFF. The CDR3 DNA reads as TGCGCCAGCAGCTTGCCCACAGGGGCGCTTAATGAAAAACTGTTTTTT. The full variable domain, its missing parts supplied by reference TRBV5-1 and TRBJ1-4, is KAGVTQTPRYLIKTRGQQVTLSCSPISGHRSVSWYQQTPGQGLQFLFEYFSETQRNKGNFPGRFSGRQFSNSRSEMNVSTLELGDSALYLCASSLPTGALNEKLFFGSGTQLSVL.

The chain combines TRBV27 with TRBJ2-1, with D perhaps being TRBD1 or TRBD2 (5 bases each). V lost 3 bases to trimming and J lost 8 bases, with 11 bases between them. CDR1 and CDR2 (germline): MNHEY, SMNVEV (reference sequence). The CDR3 consists of 13 residues. CDR3 amino acids: CASSFDGGYEQFF. CDR3 coding DNA: TGTGCCAGCAGTTTTGATGGGGGTTATGAGCAGTTCTTC.

This chain links TRBV4-3 with TRBJ1-6, with D perhaps TRBD1 (6 bases). Trimming took 5 bases from V and 7 from J, leaving 15 bases between them. The CDR3 runs to 15 residues. Germline loops: CDR1 LGHNA, CDR2 YSLEER. CDR3 coding DNA: TGCGCCAGCAGCAGTAAGGGACACGTGAATTCACCCCTCCACTTT. Amino acid sequence: CASSSKGHVNSPLHF.